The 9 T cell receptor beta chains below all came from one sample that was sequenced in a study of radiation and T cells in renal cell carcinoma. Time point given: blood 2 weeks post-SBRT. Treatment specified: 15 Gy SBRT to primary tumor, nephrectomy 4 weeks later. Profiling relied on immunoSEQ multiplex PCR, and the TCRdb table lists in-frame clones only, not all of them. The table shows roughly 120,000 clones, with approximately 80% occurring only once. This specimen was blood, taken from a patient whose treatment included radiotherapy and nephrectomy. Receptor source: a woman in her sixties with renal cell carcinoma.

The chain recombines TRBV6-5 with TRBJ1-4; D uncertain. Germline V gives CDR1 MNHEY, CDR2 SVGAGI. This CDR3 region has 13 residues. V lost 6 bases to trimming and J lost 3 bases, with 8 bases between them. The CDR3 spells CASSSRANEKLFF. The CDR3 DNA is TGTGCCAGCAGCAGCCGGGCTAATGAAAAACTGTTTTTT.

CDR3 DNA: TGTGCCAGCACCTCGCTACAGGGGATATCACCCCTCCACTTT. This encodes CASTSLQGISPLHF. The V and J genes are TRBV2 and TRBJ1-6, with 7 bases aligning to TRBD1. This CDR3 contains 14 residues. With 7 bases clipped from V and 10 bases from J, the junction kept 10 bases outside the gene matches. The germline gives CDR1 SNHLY, CDR2 FYNNEI.

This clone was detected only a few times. The CDR3 protein is CASSPQGAASTEAFF. For the CDR3, the DNA is TGTGCCAGCTCACCACAGGGGGCGGCTTCCACTGAAGCTTTCTTT. The chain combines TRBV18 with TRBJ1-1; 7 positions match TRBD1. CDR1 is KGHSH and CDR2 is LQKENI in the germline V gene. The CDR3 runs 15 residues. The V and J ends lost 1 base and 4 bases, in that order; junction bases with no gene match: 6.

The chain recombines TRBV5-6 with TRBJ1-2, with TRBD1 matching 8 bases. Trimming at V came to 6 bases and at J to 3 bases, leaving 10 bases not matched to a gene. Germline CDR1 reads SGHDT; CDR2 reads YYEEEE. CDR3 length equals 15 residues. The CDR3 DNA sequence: TGTGCCAGCAATCCCTTCCGGACAGGGTACTATGGCTACACCTTC. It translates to CASNPFRTGYYGYTF.

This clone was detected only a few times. The CDR3 nucleotides read TGTGCCAGCAGGGGACTGATGAACACTGAAGCTTTCTTT. Residues: CASRGLMNTEAFF. The V call is TRBV27, the J call TRBJ1-1, with a possible D match to TRBD1 (5 bases). The germline V gene encodes CDR1 MNHEY and CDR2 SMNVEV (reference sequence). The CDR3 totals 13 residues. Trimming stripped 6 bases from V and 0 bases from J, with 8 bases between.

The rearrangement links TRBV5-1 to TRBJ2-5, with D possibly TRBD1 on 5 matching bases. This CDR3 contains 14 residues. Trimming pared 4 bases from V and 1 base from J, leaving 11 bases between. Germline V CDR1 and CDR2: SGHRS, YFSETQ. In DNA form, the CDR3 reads TGCGCCAGCAGCGTAGGACACCGCCAAGAGACCCAGTACTTC. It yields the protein CASSVGHRQETQYF. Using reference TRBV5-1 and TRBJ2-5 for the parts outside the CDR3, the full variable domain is KAGVTQTPRYLIKTRGQQVTLSCSPISGHRSVSWYQQTPGQGLQFLFEYFSETQRNKGNFPGRFSGRQFSNSRSEMNVSTLELGDSALYLCASSVGHRQETQYFGPGTRLLVL.

In DNA form, the CDR3 reads TGTGCCAGCAGCGCCCGGACAGACAATGAGCAGTTCTTC. Translation: CASSARTDNEQFF. The chain carries TRBV9 and TRBJ2-1; possibly TRBD1 for D (6 bases). The CDR3 has 13 amino acids. From germline, CDR1 is SGDLS and CDR2 YYNGEE. V was cut by 3 bases and J by 5 bases, with 9 bases left in between.

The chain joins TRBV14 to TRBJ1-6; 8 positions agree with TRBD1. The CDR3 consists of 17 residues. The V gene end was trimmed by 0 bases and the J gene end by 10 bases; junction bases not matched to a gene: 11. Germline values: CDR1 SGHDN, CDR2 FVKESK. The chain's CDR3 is CASSQDLAGGRYSPLHF. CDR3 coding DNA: TGTGCCAGCAGCCAAGATCTCGCAGGGGGCCGGTACTCACCCCTCCACTTT.

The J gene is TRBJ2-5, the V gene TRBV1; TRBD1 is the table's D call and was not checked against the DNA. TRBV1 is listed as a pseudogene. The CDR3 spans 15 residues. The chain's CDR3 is CTSIPIRPQGETQYF. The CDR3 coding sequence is TGCACCAGCATTCCCATCCGGCCCCAGGGGGAGACCCAGTACTTC.